This entry features one TCR beta chain sequence. TCRdb re-analysed the RT-PCR reads in MiXCR, keeping a single row per CDR3 protein. The data hold approximately 200,000 distinct CDR3 sequences, with around 41% observed a single time. The CDR3 loop spans 17 amino acids. CDR1 MNHNY and CDR2 SVGAGI come from the germline V gene (reference sequence). The junction had 15 bases not matched to a gene; V was cut back by 5 bases and J by 5 bases. The data derive from a study of patients and donors after allogeneic stem cell transplantation. Sequencing used blood, either unsorted or a sorted T cell fraction (not recorded which). This chain connects TRBV6-6 to TRBJ2-7, with 10 bases aligning to TRBD2. The receptor was derived from a human donor who was either an allogeneic HSCT recipient or a stem cell or donor lymphocyte infusion donor (not recorded which). It is not recorded whose cells these are; they may come from a transplant donor. The CDR3 loop reads CASSDLDKREGGNEQYF. The CDR3 nucleotides are TGTGCCAGCAGTGATCTGGACAAGCGGGAGGGCGGGAACGAGCAGTACTTC.